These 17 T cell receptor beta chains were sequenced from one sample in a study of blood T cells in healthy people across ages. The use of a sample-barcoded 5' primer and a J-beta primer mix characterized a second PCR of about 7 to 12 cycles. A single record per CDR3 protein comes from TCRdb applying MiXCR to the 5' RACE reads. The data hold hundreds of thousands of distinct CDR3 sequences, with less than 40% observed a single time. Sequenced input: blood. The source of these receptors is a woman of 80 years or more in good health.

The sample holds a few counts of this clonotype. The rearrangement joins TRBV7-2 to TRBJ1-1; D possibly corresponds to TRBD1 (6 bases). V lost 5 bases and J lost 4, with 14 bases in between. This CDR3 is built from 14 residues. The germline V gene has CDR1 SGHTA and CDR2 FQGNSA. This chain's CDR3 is CASSRGRSGTEAFF. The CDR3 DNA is TGTGCCAGCAGCCGGGGGCGCAGTGGCACTGAAGCTTTCTTT. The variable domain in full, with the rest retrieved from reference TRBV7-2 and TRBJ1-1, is GAGVSQSPSNKVTEKGKDVELRCDPISGHTALYWYRQSLGQGLEFLIYFQGNSAPDKSGLPSDRFSAERTGGSVSTLTIQRTQQEDSAVYLCASSRGRSGTEAFFGQGTRLTVV.

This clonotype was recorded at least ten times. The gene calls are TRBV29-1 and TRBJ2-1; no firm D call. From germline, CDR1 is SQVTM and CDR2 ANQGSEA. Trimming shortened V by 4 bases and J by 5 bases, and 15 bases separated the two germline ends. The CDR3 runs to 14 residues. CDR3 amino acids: CSVGLQTLNNEQFF. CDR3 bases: TGCAGCGTTGGTTTACAGACACTTAACAATGAGCAGTTCTTC.

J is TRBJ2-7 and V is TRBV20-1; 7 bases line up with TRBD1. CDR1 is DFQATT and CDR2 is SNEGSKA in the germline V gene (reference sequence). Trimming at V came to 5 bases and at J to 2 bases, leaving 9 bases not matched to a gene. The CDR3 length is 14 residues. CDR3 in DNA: TGCAGTGCTGCACCACAGGGGCAGACCTACGAGCAGTACTTC. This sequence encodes CSAAPQGQTYEQYF.

CDR3 nucleotides: TGTGCCAGCAGCGGAACGGGACGGCTTAATTCACCCCTCCACTTT. Translation: CASSGTGRLNSPLHF. V and J are TRBV3-1 and TRBJ1-6, with D maybe TRBD1 (5 bases). The CDR3 has 15 amino acids. Between the trimmed V and J ends, which lost 5 bases and 6 bases, there was a span of 14 bases. Per the germline V gene, CDR1 is LGHDT and CDR2 is YNNKEL (reference sequence).

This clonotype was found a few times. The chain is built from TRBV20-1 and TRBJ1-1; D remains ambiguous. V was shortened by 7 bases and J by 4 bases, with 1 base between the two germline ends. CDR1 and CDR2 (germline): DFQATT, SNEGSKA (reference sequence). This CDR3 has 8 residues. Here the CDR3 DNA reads TGCAGTGGCACTGAAGCTTTCTTT. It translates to CSGTEAFF.

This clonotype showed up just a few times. CDR3 loop: CASSWSGGANTGELFF. CDR3 nucleotide sequence: TGTGCCAGCAGCTGGAGCGGGGGGGCCAACACCGGGGAGCTGTTTTTT. The V and J genes are TRBV7-9 and TRBJ2-2; 10 nucleotides align to TRBD2. The CDR3 has 16 residues. Germline V CDR1 and CDR2: SEHNR, FQNEAQ (reference sequence). V lost 4 bases and J lost 2; bases outside the gene matches: 4.

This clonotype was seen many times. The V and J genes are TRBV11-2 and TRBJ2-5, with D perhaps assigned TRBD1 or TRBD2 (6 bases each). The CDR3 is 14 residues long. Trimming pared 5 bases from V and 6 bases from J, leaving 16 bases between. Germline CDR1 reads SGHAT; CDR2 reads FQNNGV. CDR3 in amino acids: CASSHRRGQQTQYF. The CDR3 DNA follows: TGTGCCAGCAGCCACCGCCGGGGGCAACAGACCCAGTACTTC.

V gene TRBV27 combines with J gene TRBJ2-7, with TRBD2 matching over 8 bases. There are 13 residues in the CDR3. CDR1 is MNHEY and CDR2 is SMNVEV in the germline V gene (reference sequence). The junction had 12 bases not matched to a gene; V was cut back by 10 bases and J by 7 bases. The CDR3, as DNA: TGTGCCACCGTCGGGCCCGCGGGAGGTGAGCAGTACTTC. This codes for CATVGPAGGEQYF.

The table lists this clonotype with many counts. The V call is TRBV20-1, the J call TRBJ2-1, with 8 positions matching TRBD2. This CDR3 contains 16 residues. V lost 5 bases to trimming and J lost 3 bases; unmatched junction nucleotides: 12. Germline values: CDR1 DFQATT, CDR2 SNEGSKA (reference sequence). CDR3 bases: TGCAGTGCTCAAGAGCTCGGGGGGGCCCTCTACAATGAGCAGTTCTTC. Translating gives CSAQELGGALYNEQFF.

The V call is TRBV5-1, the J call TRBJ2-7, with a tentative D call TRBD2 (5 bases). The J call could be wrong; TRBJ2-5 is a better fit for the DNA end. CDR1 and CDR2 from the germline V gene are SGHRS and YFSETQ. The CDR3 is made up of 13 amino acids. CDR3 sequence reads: CASKLGGGETQYF. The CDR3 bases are TGCGCCAGCAAACTAGGAGGAGGAGAGACCCAGTACTTC.

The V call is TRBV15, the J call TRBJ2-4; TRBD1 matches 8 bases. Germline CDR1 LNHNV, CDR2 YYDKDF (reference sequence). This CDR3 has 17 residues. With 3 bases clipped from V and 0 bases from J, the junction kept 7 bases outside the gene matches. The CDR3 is CATSSATGDEAKNIQYF. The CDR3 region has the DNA TGTGCCACCAGCAGCGCGACAGGGGATGAAGCCAAAAACATTCAGTACTTC.

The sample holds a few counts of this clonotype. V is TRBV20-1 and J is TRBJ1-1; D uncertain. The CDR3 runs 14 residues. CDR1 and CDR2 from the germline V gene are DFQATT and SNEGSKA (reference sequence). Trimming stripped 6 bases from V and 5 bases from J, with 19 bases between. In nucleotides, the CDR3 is TGCAGTGCGGGGAGGTCTGCATCACTGACTGAAGCTTTCTTT. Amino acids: CSAGRSASLTEAFF.

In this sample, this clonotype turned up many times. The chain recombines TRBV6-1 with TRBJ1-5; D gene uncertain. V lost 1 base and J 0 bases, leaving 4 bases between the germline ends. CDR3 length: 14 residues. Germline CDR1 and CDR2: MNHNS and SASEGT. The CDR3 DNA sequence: TGTGCCAGCAGTGAAGGAAATAGCAATCAGCCCCAGCATTTT. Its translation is CASSEGNSNQPQHF.

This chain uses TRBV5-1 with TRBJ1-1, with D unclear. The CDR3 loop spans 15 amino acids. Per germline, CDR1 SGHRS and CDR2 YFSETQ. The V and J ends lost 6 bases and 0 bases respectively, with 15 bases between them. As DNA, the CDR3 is TGCGCCAGCACCCCGACGGACTCTTTGAACACTGAAGCTTTCTTT. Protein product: CASTPTDSLNTEAFF.

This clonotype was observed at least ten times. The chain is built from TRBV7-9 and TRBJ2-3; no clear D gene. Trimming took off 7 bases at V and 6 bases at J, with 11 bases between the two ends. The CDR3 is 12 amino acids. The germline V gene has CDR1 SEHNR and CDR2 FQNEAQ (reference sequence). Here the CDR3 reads CASTNWIDTQYF. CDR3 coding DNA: TGTGCCAGCACTAATTGGATCGATACGCAGTATTTT.

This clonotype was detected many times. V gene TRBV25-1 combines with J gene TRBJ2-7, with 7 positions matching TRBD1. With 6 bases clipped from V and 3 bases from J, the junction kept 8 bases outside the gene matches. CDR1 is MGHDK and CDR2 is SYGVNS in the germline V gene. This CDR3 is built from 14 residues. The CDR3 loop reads CASSETGVLYEQYF. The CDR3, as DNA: TGTGCCAGCAGCGAAACAGGGGTTCTCTACGAGCAGTACTTC.

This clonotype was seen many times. The CDR3 nucleotides read TGTGCCAGCAGTCCGGGACAGTCCTTCTACGAGCAGTACTTC. Protein sequence: CASSPGQSFYEQYF. The chain recombines TRBV12-3 or TRBV12-4 with TRBJ2-7; TRBD1 aligns across 7 bases. Trimming took 5 bases from V and 3 from J; bases not matched to a gene: 7. The CDR3 length is 14 residues.